What follows is one TCR beta chain and its context. Its matching antigen is unknown. Between the trimmed V and J ends, which lost 6 bases and 4 bases, there was a span of 16 bases. The germline CDR1 and CDR2 sequences are SGHNT and YENEEA. The CDR3 is 16 residues long. This specimen belongs to a study of cytomegalovirus exposure and HLA in healthy donors. General study results and limits: A list of more than 150 TCR beta chains associated with cytomegalovirus was given. Most TCR sequences were uncommon, yet certain public TCRs appeared in many donors. Immune exposure data for these donors was limited to CMV serostatus. In a later analysis, at a false discovery rate of 0.05, about 17,000 TCR beta sequences matched HLA alleles.

In the PCR, 60 Vbeta and 13 Jbeta primers were used. Libraries were prepared by immunoSEQ multiplex PCR; TCRdb keeps only in-frame clonotypes and omits some of them. The sample lists roughly 120,000 clones, 8% to 10% seen once, with less than 4% in the top ten. This rearrangement joins TRBV11-3 to TRBJ2-6, with D possibly TRBD1 on 6 matching bases. The sample was PBMCs. The sequence was collected from a man aged 25-45 years in good health and CMV-seronegative. CDR3 DNA sequence: TGTGCCAGCAGACCAGCAAGGGGGTACGGGGCCAACGTCCTGACTTTC. This sequence encodes CASRPARGYGANVLTF.